This T cell receptor beta chain comes out of a study of shared clonotypes between healthy human individuals. Whole-study results and caveats: Genetic and exposure-history diversity was limited by the small donor number.

This clone showed up just once. Its antigen is unknown. Generated by immunoSEQ multiplex PCR, the TCRdb table keeps only in-frame clones and is missing some. The sample lists 400,000 to 600,000 clones, 70% to 80% occurring once. Trimming pared 0 bases from V and 5 bases from J, leaving 7 bases between. Looked up from germline, CDR1 is LNHNV and CDR2 is YYDKDF (reference sequence). The CDR3 contains 13 residues. Free of recent acute infections or vaccinations, the donors were healthy HIV-negative adults. For genomic DNA, unsorted samples relied on roughly 100 million PBMCs. The specimen was PBMCs. The genes are TRBV15 and TRBJ2-5; D remains ambiguous. This clonotype was obtained from a woman in her thirties or forties in good health. Some clones in this sample may be carry-over from other donors' samples. The CDR3 DNA reads as TGTGCCACCAGCAGAGACCTAAGGGAGACCCAGTACTTC. Translation gives CATSRDLRETQYF.